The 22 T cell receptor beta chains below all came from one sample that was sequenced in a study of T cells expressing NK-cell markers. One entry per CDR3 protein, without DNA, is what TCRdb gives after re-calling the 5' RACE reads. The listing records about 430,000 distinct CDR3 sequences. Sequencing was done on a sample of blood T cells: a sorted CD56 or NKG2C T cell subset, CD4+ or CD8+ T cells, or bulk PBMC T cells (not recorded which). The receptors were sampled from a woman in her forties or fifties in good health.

This CDR3 reads CSATREPGELFF. The chain carries TRBV20-1 and TRBJ2-2. The length of the CDR3 is 12 residues. Germline CDR1 and CDR2: DFQATT and SNEGSKA (reference sequence).

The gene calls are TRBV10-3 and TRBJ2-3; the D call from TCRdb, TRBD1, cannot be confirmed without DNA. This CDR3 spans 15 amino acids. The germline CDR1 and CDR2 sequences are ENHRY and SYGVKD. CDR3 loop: CAIRGVGTGTDTQYF.

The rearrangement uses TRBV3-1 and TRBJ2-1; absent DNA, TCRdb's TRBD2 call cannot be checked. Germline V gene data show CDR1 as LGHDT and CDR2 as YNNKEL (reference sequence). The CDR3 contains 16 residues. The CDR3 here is CASSAVTGRAWNEQFF.

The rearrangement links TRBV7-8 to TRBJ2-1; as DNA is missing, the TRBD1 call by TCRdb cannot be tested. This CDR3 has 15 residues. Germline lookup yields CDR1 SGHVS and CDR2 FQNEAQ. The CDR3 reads CASSLTGTGFNEQFF.

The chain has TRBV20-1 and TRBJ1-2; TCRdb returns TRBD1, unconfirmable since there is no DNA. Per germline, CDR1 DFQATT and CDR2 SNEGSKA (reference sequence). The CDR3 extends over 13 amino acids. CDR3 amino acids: CSARDRGTFGYTF.

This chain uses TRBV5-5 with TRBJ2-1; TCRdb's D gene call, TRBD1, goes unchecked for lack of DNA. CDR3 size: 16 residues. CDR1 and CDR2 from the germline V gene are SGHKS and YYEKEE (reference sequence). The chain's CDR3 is CASSLGQLSVWNEQFF.

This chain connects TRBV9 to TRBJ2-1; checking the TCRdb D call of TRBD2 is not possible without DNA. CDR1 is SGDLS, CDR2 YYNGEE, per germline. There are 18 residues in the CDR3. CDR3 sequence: CASSVELPGLAGLNEQFF.

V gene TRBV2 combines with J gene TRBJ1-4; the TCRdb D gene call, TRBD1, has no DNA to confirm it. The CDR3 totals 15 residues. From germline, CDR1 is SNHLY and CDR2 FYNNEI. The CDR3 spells CASSETGALGEKLFF.

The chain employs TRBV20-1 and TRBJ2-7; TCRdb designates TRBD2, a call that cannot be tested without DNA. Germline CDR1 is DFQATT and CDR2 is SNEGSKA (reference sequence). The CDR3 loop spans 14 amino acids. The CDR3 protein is CSAGQLAGEGEQYF.

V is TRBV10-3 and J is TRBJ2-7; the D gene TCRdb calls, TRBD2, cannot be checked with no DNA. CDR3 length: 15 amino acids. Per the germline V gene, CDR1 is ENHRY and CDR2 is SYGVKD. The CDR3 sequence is CAISSLAGASYEQYF.

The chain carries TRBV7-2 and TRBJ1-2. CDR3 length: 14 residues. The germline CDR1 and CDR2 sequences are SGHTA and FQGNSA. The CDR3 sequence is CASSSHLGDYGYTF.

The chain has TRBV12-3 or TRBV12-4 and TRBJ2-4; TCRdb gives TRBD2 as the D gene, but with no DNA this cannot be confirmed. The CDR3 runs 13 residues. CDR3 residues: CASLLTGSYIQYF.

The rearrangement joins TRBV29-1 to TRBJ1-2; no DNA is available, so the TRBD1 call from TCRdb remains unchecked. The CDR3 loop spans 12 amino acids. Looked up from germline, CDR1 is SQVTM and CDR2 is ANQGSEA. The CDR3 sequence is CSVRGQGRGYTF.

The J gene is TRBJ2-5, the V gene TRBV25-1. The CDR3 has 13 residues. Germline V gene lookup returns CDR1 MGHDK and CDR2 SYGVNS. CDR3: CASSEYIEETQYF.

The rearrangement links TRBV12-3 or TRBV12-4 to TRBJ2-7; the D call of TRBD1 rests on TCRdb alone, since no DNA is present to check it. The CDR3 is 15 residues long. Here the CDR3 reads CASSLQGIVSYEQYF.

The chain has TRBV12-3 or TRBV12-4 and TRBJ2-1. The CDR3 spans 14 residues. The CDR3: CASSLMVKSNEQFF.

The CDR3 loop is CSAPGRGYSGNTIYF. The J gene is TRBJ1-3, the V gene TRBV20-1; the TCRdb call, TRBD1, lacks DNA for checking. Germline CDR1 reads DFQATT; CDR2 reads SNEGSKA (reference sequence). The CDR3 contains 15 residues.

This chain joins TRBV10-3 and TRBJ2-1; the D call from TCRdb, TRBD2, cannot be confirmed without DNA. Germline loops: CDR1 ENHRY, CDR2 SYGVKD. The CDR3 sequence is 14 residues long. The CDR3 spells CAIRLAGDYNEQFF.

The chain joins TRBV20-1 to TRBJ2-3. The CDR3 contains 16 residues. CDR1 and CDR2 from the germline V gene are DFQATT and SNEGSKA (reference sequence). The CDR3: CSAVRLERILTDTQYF.

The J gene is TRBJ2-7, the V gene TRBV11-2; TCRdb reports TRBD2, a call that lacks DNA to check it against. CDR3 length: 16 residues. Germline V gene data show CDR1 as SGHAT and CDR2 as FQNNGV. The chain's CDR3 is CASSRNLAGGLYEQYF.

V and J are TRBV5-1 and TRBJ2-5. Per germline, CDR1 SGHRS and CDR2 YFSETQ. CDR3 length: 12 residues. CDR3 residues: CASSLAEETQYF.

Here the CDR3 reads CSAIRLLRQAEAFF. This chain connects TRBV20-1 to TRBJ1-1; TCRdb calls TRBD1, which cannot be checked without DNA. The V gene's germline CDR1 is DFQATT and CDR2 SNEGSKA (reference sequence). CDR3 length equals 14 residues.